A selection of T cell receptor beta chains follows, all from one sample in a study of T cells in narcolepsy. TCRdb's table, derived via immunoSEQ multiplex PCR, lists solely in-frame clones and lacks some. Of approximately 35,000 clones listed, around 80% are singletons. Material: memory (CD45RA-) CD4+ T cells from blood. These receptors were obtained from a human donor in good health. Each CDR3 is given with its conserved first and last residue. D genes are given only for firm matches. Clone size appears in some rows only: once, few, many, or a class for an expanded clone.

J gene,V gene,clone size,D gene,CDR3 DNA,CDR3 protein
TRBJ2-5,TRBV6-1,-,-,TGTGCCAGCAGGGAACGGGTGTTCCAGTACTTC,CASRERVFQYF
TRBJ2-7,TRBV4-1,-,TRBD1,TGCGCCAGCAGCCGGACTTCCGGGACAGACCTTTATGAGCAGTACTTC,CASSRTSGTDLYEQYF
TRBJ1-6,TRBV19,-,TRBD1,TGTGCCAGCGGACAGGGGCAAATTTATAATTCACCCCTCCACTTT,CASGQGQIYNSPLHF
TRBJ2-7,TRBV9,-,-,TGTGCCAGCAGCGTAGATGGCAGGGAAGTCTACGAGCAGTACTTC,CASSVDGREVYEQYF
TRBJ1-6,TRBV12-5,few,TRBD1,TGTGCTAGTGGGACAGGGGTCAGATCCCTCCACTTT,CASGTGVRSLHF
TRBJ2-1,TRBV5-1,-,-,TGCGCCAGCAGCTTCGCGGGCGAGCAGTTCTTC,CASSFAGEQFF
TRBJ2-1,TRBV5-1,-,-,TGCGCCAGCAGCTTGGAGGACTATTCCTACAATGAGCAGTTCTTC,CASSLEDYSYNEQFF
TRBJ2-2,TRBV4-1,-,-,TGCGCCAGCAGCCAAGTGGGTAGCCTGGCCGGGGAGCTGTTTTTT,CASSQVGSLAGELFF
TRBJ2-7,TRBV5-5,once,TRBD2,TGTGCCAGCAGCCCGACTAGCGGGAACCTACGCGAGCAGTACTTC,CASSPTSGNLREQYF
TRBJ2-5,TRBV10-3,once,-,TGTGCCATCAGTGCGGGCGGGCAAGGGCTCCAAGAGACCCAGTACTTC,CAISAGGQGLQETQYF
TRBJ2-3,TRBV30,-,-,TGTGCCTGGGGGGCCCTGATAAGGCAGGCCGCAGATACGCAGTATTTT,CAWGALIRQAADTQYF
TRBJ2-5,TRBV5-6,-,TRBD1,TGTGCCAGCAGCTTGAGGCAGGGGGCAGAGACCCAGTACTTC,CASSLRQGAETQYF
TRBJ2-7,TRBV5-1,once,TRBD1,TGCGCCAGCAGCCCGACAGGGGGTTTATACGAGCAGTACTTC,CASSPTGGLYEQYF
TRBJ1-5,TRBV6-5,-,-,TGTGCCAGCAGTTACTCGAGTCGAGGGAGCAATCAGCCCCAGCATTTT,CASSYSSRGSNQPQHF
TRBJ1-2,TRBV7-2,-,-,TGTGCCAGCAGCTTACAGGGAACCAACTATGGCTACACCTTC,CASSLQGTNYGYTF
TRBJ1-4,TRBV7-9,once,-,TGTGCCAGCAGCTTAGGGCTAACCGGGCCACAAACTAATGAAAAACTGTTTTTT,CASSLGLTGPQTNEKLFF
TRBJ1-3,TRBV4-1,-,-,TGCGCCAGCAGCGGGAGCTCTGGAAACACCATATATTTT,CASSGSSGNTIYF
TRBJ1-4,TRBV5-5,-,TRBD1,TGTGCCAGCAGATTGGACAGGTTGGAAAAACTGTTTTTT,CASRLDRLEKLFF
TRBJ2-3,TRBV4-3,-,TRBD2,TGCGCCAGCAGCCAAGATCGAGCGGGAGCGTTAGATACGCAGTATTTT,CASSQDRAGALDTQYF
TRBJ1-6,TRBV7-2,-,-,TGTGCCAGCAGCTATACAGGGTTCCTCTCCTATAATTCACCCCTCCACTTT,CASSYTGFLSYNSPLHF
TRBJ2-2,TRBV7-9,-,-,TGTGCCAGCAGCACACGACAGGGAGGGACCGGGGAGCTGTTTTTT,CASSTRQGGTGELFF
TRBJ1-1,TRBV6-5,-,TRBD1,TGTGCCAGCAGTTACTCAGGAAAGGGGGCCACTGAAGCTTTCTTC,CASSYSGKGATEAFF
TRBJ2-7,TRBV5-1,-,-,TGCGCCAGCAGCTTGCCTCGGTTCCCGGGGCTTAAACAATACGAGCAGTACTTC,CASSLPRFPGLKQYEQYF
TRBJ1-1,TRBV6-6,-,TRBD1,TGTGCCAGCAGTTACGGCCTGGACAGGGCCACTGAAGCTTTCTTT,CASSYGLDRATEAFF
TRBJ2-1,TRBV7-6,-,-,TGTGCCAGCAGCCGGCACGATGAGCAGTTCTTC,CASSRHDEQFF
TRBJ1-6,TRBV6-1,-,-,TGTGCCAGCAGTTCCCAGACGCTTAATTCACCCCTCCACTTT,CASSSQTLNSPLHF
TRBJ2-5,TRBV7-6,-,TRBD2,TGTGCCAGCAGCTTACGGGGGGGTGGTGAGACCCAGTACTTC,CASSLRGGGETQYF
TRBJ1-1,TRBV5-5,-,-,TGTGCCAGCAGCATTTCCGGGCTGAACACTGAAGCTTTCTTT,CASSISGLNTEAFF
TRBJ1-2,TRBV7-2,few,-,TGTGCCAGCAGCTTAGTGTCCGCCCGAGGTGACTATGGCTACACCTTC,CASSLVSARGDYGYTF
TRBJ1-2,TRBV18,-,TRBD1,TGTGCCAGCTCACCGGGACAGGGAGTGTGGAGCGGCTACACCTTC,CASSPGQGVWSGYTF
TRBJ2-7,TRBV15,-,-,TGTGCCACCAGCAGGGGGGGGGTCAGGACAGGCAACCTCCACGAGCAGTACTTC,CATSRGGVRTGNLHEQYF
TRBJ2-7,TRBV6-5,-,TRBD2,TGTGCCAGCATTGGGACTAGCGGGAGGCTGAACGAGCAGTACTTC,CASIGTSGRLNEQYF
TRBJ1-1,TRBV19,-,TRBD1,TGTGCCAGTAGCGACTGGATCCCGGGACAGGGGTCCCCCGGCACTGAAGCTTTCTTT,CASSDWIPGQGSPGTEAFF
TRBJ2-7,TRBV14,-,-,TGTGCCAGCAGACAGCGGGCCTCCTACGAGCAGTACTTC,CASRQRASYEQYF
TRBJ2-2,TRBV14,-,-,TGTGCCAGCAGCCCTCCGAGGAGGGTCGGGAACACCGGGGAGCTGTTTTTT,CASSPPRRVGNTGELFF
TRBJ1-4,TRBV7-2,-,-,TGTGCCAGCAGCCAAGACGGCCGCTACGGGGAAAAACTGTTTTTT,CASSQDGRYGEKLFF
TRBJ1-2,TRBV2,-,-,TGTGCCAGCAGGGACCGCGGGGCGTCCTATGGCTACACCTTC,CASRDRGASYGYTF
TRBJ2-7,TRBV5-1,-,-,TGCGCCAGCAGCGTAGGGGGCGAGCAGTACTTC,CASSVGGEQYF
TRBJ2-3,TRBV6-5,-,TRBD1,TGTGCCAGCAGACAGACAGGGCTCACAGATACGCAGTATTTT,CASRQTGLTDTQYF
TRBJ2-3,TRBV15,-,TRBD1,TGTGCCACCAGCCTGACAGGGCAAGATACGCAGTATTTT,CATSLTGQDTQYF
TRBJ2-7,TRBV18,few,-,TGTGCCAGCTCACCAACGAGCGGCGGGGAGCAGTACTTC,CASSPTSGGEQYF
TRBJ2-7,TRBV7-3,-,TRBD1,TGTGCCAGCAGCCTGTCAACAGGGGGCTACGAGCAGTACTTC,CASSLSTGGYEQYF
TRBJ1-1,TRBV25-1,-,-,TGTGCCAGCAGTGCCTTAGGGGCTGAAGCTTTCTTT,CASSALGAEAFF
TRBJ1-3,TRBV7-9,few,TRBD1,TGTGCCAGCAGCCCGGGGACAGGGGGTACTCTGAGCTCTGGAAACACCATATATTTT,CASSPGTGGTLSSGNTIYF
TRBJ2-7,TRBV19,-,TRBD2,TGTGCCAGTAGTATAGATAGCGGGAGGGCCGTCAACGAGCAGTACTTC,CASSIDSGRAVNEQYF
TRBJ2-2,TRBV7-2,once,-,TGTGCCAGCAGCTCTGGGCCAAGTCGTTGGGATTCGAACACCGGGGAGCTGTTTTTT,CASSSGPSRWDSNTGELFF
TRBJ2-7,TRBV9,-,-,TGTGCCAGCAGCCCTCTCGGTGCAGGGAGAGGCGAGCAGTACTTC,CASSPLGAGRGEQYF
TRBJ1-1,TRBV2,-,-,TGTGCCAGCAGTGTCCAGAACACTGAAGCTTTCTTT,CASSVQNTEAFF
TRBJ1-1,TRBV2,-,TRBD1,TGTGCCAGCAGTGGGGACAGGACTGAAGCTTTCTTT,CASSGDRTEAFF
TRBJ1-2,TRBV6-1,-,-,TGTGCCAGCAGTGAAAGGGCCCCTAACTATGGCTACACCTTC,CASSERAPNYGYTF
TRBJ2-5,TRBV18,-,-,TGTGCCAGCTCACCACCCACTCCAAAGACCCAGTACTTC,CASSPPTPKTQYF
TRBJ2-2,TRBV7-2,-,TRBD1,TGTGCCAGCAGCCTCGGCGTGCGACAGGGGCCCACCGGGGAGCTGTTTTTT,CASSLGVRQGPTGELFF
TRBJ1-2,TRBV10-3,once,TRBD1,TGTGCCATCAGATCCGGGACAGGGTCGTCTGGCTACACCTTC,CAIRSGTGSSGYTF
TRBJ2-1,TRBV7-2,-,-,TGTGCCAGCAGCTTAGGCTTGGTGGGAGCCACCAAGTTCTTC,CASSLGLVGATKFF